The 27 T cell receptor beta chains below all came from one sample that was sequenced in a study of T cells in localized non-small cell lung cancer. Measured with immunoSEQ multiplex PCR; TCRdb has only the in-frame clones, and not every one. The data show 25,000 to 35,000 clones, roughly nine tenths seen once. The source was PBMCs, collected before any cancer treatment. The source is a man aged 40 to 75 with stage II lung adenocarcinoma.

This chain links TRBV15 with TRBJ2-1, with a possible D match to TRBD1 (5 bases). Per the germline V gene, CDR1 is LNHNV and CDR2 is YYDKDF (reference sequence). The V end was cut by 3 bases, the J end by 5 bases, with 20 bases between. The CDR3 has 17 residues. CDR3 in DNA: TGTGCCACCAGCAGGAGTCCAACGTGGGAAGGGGACAATGAGCAGTTCTTC. Amino acid sequence: CATSRSPTWEGDNEQFF.

This sequence joins TRBV10-1 and TRBJ2-7; no firm D call. The V gene lost 6 bases and the J gene lost 2 bases, with 17 bases spanning the gap. Germline V CDR1 and CDR2: WNHNN, SYGVQD (reference sequence). The CDR3 sequence is 15 residues long. CDR3 protein: CASSPAPDPTYEQYF. The CDR3 region has the DNA TGCGCCAGCAGCCCAGCTCCCGACCCAACCTACGAGCAGTACTTC.

This clone showed up just once. V gene TRBV27 combines with J gene TRBJ2-3, with TRBD2 matching over 9 bases. Germline trimming cut 4 bases from V and 0 bases from J; bases unmatched to any gene: 5. The CDR3 has 16 amino acids. Germline CDR1 MNHEY, CDR2 SMNVEV (reference sequence). CDR3 sequence reads: CASSSLAGFSTDTQYF. For the CDR3, the DNA is TGTGCCAGCAGTTCTCTAGCGGGGTTTAGCACAGATACGCAGTATTTT.

The chain carries TRBV15 and TRBJ2-1; a weak D match, TRBD2 (5 bases). Germline-derived CDR1 and CDR2 are LNHNV and YYDKDF (reference sequence). There are 18 residues in the CDR3. V lost 0 bases and J 2 bases, leaving 17 bases between the germline ends. This chain's CDR3 is CATSRDPAGAVTYNEQFF. In nucleotides, the CDR3 is TGTGCCACCAGCAGAGATCCCGCGGGCGCAGTCACCTACAATGAGCAGTTCTTC. Supplemented by reference TRBV15 and TRBJ2-1, the full variable domain reads DAMVIQNPRYQVTQFGKPVTLSCSQTLNHNVMYWYQQKSSQAPKLLFHYYDKDFNNEADTPDNFQSRRPNTSFCFLDIRSPGLGDTAMYLCATSRDPAGAVTYNEQFFGPGTRLTVL.

This rearrangement joins TRBV11-3 to TRBJ2-7, with D perhaps being TRBD1 or TRBD2 (5 bases each). With the DNA end fitting TRBJ2-1 better, the J assignment may be wrong. The CDR3 sequence is 15 residues long. The V gene's germline CDR1 is SGHNT and CDR2 YENEEA. The CDR3 DNA reads TGTGCCAGCAGCTTAGAGGCCAGGGAGTTGAAGGAGCAGTTCTTC. Residues: CASSLEARELKEQFF.

The chain's CDR3 is CASRDLAGVSGELFF. DNA of the CDR3: TGTGCCAGCAGGGATCTAGCGGGAGTAAGCGGGGAGCTGTTTTTT. The chain is built from TRBV6-5 and TRBJ2-2; 10 positions agree with TRBD2. The trim removed 6 bases at V and 7 bases at J, leaving 8 bases unmatched. Germline-derived CDR1 and CDR2 are MNHEY and SVGAGI. The CDR3 extends over 15 amino acids.

The CDR3 sequence: CASSGRRTVTFWGNVF. The CDR3 DNA follows: TGTGCCAGCAGTGGCAGGAGGACCGTGACGTTTTGGGGAAACGTTTTT. The chain combines TRBV21-1 with TRBJ1-1. TRBV21-1 counts as a pseudogene. This CDR3 is 16 amino acids long.

The sample holds one count of this clone. The V gene is TRBV7-9, the J gene TRBJ2-3, with 7 nucleotides matching TRBD1. The germline gives CDR1 SEHNR, CDR2 FQNEAQ (reference sequence). V lost 1 base and J lost 4; bases outside the gene matches: 5. This CDR3 contains 15 residues. The CDR3 spells CASSLGGGFSDTQYF. For the CDR3, the DNA is TGTGCCAGCAGCTTAGGAGGGGGCTTTTCAGATACGCAGTATTTT.

The V and J genes are TRBV5-4 and TRBJ2-2; D is ambiguous. The CDR3 extends over 14 amino acids. V shed 4 bases and J shed 1 base, with 8 bases lying between them. Germline V gene data show CDR1 as SGHNT and CDR2 as YYREEE (reference sequence). The chain's CDR3 is CASSRGQNTGELFF. Here the CDR3 DNA reads TGTGCCAGCAGCCGAGGTCAGAACACCGGGGAGCTGTTTTTT.

The chain employs TRBV25-1 and TRBJ2-3; 7 bases are a match to TRBD2. Germline CDR1 MGHDK, CDR2 SYGVNS. Trimming took 3 bases from V and 0 from J; bases not matched to a gene: 9. The CDR3 runs to 17 residues. The CDR3 protein is CASSDSGGGSSTDTQYF. The CDR3 region has the DNA TGTGCCAGCAGTGATTCGGGGGGAGGTAGCAGCACAGATACGCAGTATTTT.

The chain is built from TRBV5-1 and TRBJ2-2; D is perhaps TRBD1 (5 bases). CDR1 is SGHRS and CDR2 is YFSETQ in the germline V gene. The V end lost 4 bases, the J end lost 1 base, and 8 bases lay between the germline ends. The CDR3 runs 14 residues. This CDR3 reads CASSPTGNTGELFF. CDR3 DNA: TGCGCCAGCAGCCCAACAGGGAACACCGGGGAGCTGTTTTTT.

The rearrangement links TRBV5-1 to TRBJ1-4, with TRBD1 as a possible D gene (6 bases). V was shortened by 4 bases and J by 7 bases, with 14 bases between the two germline ends. The CDR3 runs 14 residues. The germline V gene has CDR1 SGHRS and CDR2 YFSETQ. CDR3: CASSPQGRGEKLFF. The CDR3 region has the DNA TGCGCCAGCAGCCCCCAGGGGAGGGGTGAAAAACTGTTTTTT.

CDR3 amino acids: CASSQGGKTQYF. The DNA of the CDR3 is TGTGCCAGCAGCCAAGGGGGAAAGACCCAGTACTTC. This chain uses TRBV14 with TRBJ2-5; the D is unclear. V lost 1 base and J lost 6, with 6 bases in between. This CDR3 region has 12 residues. Germline CDR1 reads SGHDN; CDR2 reads FVKESK. The whole variable domain, filled in from reference TRBV14 and TRBJ2-5, reads EAGVTQFPSHSVIEKGQTVTLRCDPISGHDNLYWYRRVMGKEIKFLLHFVKESKQDESGMPNNRFLAERTGGTYSTLKVQPAELEDSGVYFCASSQGGKTQYFGPGTRLLVL.

The chain uses TRBV28 and TRBJ2-7; 9 bases are shared with TRBD1. V dropped 7 bases and J dropped 5; count of bases not matched to a gene: 15. Germline lookup yields CDR1 MDHEN and CDR2 SYDVKM. The CDR3 is made up of 16 amino acids. The CDR3 sequence is CASTLVSGTGIHEQYF. The CDR3 bases are TGTGCCAGCACCCTAGTCTCCGGGACAGGGATCCACGAGCAGTACTTC.

This sequence joins TRBV5-4 and TRBJ1-5; perhaps TRBD1 as D (5 bases). From germline, CDR1 is SGHNT and CDR2 YYREEE (reference sequence). This CDR3 region has 14 residues. Trimming took 5 bases from V and 7 from J, leaving 16 bases between them. The DNA for the CDR3 is TGTGCCAGCAGTCCCGAGGGCAGGGTGCAGCCCCAGCATTTT. It translates to CASSPEGRVQPQHF.

The V gene is TRBV9, the J gene TRBJ2-3; 8 bases are a match to TRBD2. The junction had 11 bases not matched to a gene; V was cut back by 2 bases and J by 6 bases. This CDR3 has 16 amino acids. Germline CDR1 reads SGDLS; CDR2 reads YYNGEE. In DNA form, the CDR3 reads TGTGCCAGCAGCGTCCCTAAAGGTAGCGGGAAGGATACGCAGTATTTT. This gives the protein CASSVPKGSGKDTQYF.

The J gene is TRBJ2-5, the V gene TRBV19, with TRBD1 identical over 11 bases. CDR1 LNHDA and CDR2 SQIVND come from the germline V gene (reference sequence). CDR3 length equals 15 residues. V shed 5 bases and J 5 bases; nucleotides not matched to a gene: 7. The CDR3 sequence is CASSLGQGAGETQYF. The CDR3 DNA sequence: TGTGCCAGTAGTCTAGGACAGGGGGCCGGGGAGACCCAGTACTTC.

CDR3 amino acids: CASSPPQITETQYF. In DNA form, the CDR3 reads TGTGCCAGCAGCCCCCCACAGATAACAGAGACCCAGTACTTC. V gene TRBV14 combines with J gene TRBJ2-5; unclear D gene. V was clipped by 4 bases and J by 4 bases, with 13 bases between them. CDR3 length: 14 residues. The V gene's germline CDR1 is SGHDN and CDR2 FVKESK. The complete variable domain, with remaining parts taken from reference TRBV14 and TRBJ2-5, reads EAGVTQFPSHSVIEKGQTVTLRCDPISGHDNLYWYRRVMGKEIKFLLHFVKESKQDESGMPNNRFLAERTGGTYSTLKVQPAELEDSGVYFCASSPPQITETQYFGPGTRLLVL.

This chain links TRBV6-5 with TRBJ2-2; D unresolved. V dropped 7 bases and J dropped 3 bases, with 12 bases sitting between them. The CDR3 has 14 residues. In germline, CDR1 is MNHEY, CDR2 SVGAGI. The CDR3 protein is CASKERSYTGELFF. In nucleotides, the CDR3 is TGTGCCAGCAAGGAAAGGTCCTACACCGGGGAGCTGTTTTTT.

The chain joins TRBV9 to TRBJ2-2; no definite D call. Trimming stripped 4 bases from V and 2 bases from J, with 3 bases between. CDR1 is SGDLS and CDR2 is YYNGEE in the germline V gene. This CDR3 comprises 12 residues. The CDR3 here is CASSLNTGELFF. The CDR3 DNA sequence: TGTGCCAGCAGCCTCAACACCGGGGAGCTGTTTTTT.

The chain combines TRBV6-4 with TRBJ2-7; D possibly matches TRBD1 or TRBD2 (5 bases each). The CDR3 extends over 15 amino acids. V was clipped by 6 bases and J by 2 bases, with 17 bases between them. Germline CDR1 is MRHNA and CDR2 is SNTAGT. The DNA for the CDR3 is TGTGCCAGCAGCCATGCAAGGGACGGGACCTACGAGCAGTACTTC. This encodes CASSHARDGTYEQYF.

This sequence joins TRBV5-1 and TRBJ2-7; D gene ambiguous. V was pared by 7 bases and J by 0 bases, with 11 bases between. Per germline, CDR1 SGHRS and CDR2 YFSETQ. This CDR3 is 13 amino acids long. Here the CDR3 DNA reads TGCGCCAGCCGGCGCCCTAGCTCCTACGAGCAGTACTTC. Amino acid sequence: CASRRPSSYEQYF.

Concerning this clone itself: Distinct nucleotide sequences in the sample also encode this CDR3. This chain connects TRBV28 to TRBJ1-5, with TRBD1 matching over 10 bases. V was pared by 6 bases and J by 0 bases, with 8 bases of the junction left unmatched. The CDR3 consists of 17 residues. The germline V gene has CDR1 MDHEN and CDR2 SYDVKM. CDR3 residues: CASSSPGQGRSNQPQHF. The CDR3, as DNA: TGTGCCAGCAGCTCACCGGGACAGGGGCGTAGCAATCAGCCCCAGCATTTT.

The rearrangement uses TRBV27 and TRBJ2-3; D is undetermined. The V and J ends lost 2 bases and 5 bases respectively, with 8 bases between them. Germline V lookup: CDR1 MNHEY, CDR2 SMNVEV (reference sequence). CDR3 length equals 13 residues. CDR3 protein: CASSLKAEDTQYF. In nucleotides, the CDR3 is TGTGCCAGCAGTTTAAAGGCGGAAGATACGCAGTATTTT.

The J gene is TRBJ1-3, the V gene TRBV14; the D is unclear. Germline lookup yields CDR1 SGHDN and CDR2 FVKESK. The germline V and J ends were trimmed by 4 bases and 9 bases, with 7 bases remaining between them. There are 11 residues in the CDR3. Here the CDR3 reads CASSPGTTIYF. The CDR3 DNA reads as TGTGCCAGCAGCCCCGGTACCACCATATATTTT.

This clone was seen a single time. The V gene is TRBV6-5, the J gene TRBJ1-2; D call uncertain. The germline CDR1 and CDR2 sequences are MNHEY and SVGAGI. Deletions cut 0 bases from V and 4 bases from J, with 6 bases between. The CDR3 covers 13 residues. The DNA for the CDR3 is TGTGCCAGCAGTTACTCCGTCGGCTATGGCTACACCTTC. This codes for CASSYSVGYGYTF.

The CDR3 loop reads CASKPGQTIGEQFF. In DNA, the CDR3 is TGTGCCAGCAAACCAGGACAGACCATTGGGGAGCAGTTCTTC. The chain links TRBV6-5 to TRBJ2-1; perhaps TRBD1 as D (6 bases). Germline V CDR1 and CDR2: MNHEY, SVGAGI. The ends were cut back, 7 bases at V and 10 bases at J, with 20 bases in the middle. The CDR3 loop spans 14 amino acids.